Listed here are 10 T cell receptor beta chains from one sample, sequenced in a study of human T cells and chemical hapten exposure. Time point reported: healthy volunteer bleed at 2 weeks. Before extraction, the whole blood was not fractionated, and total RNA was taken from it. TCRdb fed the RACE reads into MiXCR, producing one record per CDR3 protein. The table shows about 46,000 distinct CDR3 sequences, with roughly 4% occurring only once. The sequenced sample was whole blood. Source of these receptors: a female donor in good health. Some clones in this sample may be carry-over from other donors' samples.

The CDR3 reads CASSTPGVDTEEQYF. The CDR3 DNA is TGTGCCAGCAGCACCCCGGGGGTAGACACTGAAGAGCAGTACTTC. V gene TRBV5-6 combines with J gene TRBJ2-7; possibly TRBD2 for D (6 bases). V was shortened by 4 bases and J by 7 bases, with 21 bases between the two germline ends. The V gene's germline CDR1 is SGHDT and CDR2 YYEEEE. The CDR3 covers 15 residues.

In its sample, this clonotype was seen many times. The gene calls are TRBV5-6 and TRBJ1-1; tentatively, D is TRBD1 (5 bases). The CDR3 length is 15 residues. The V and J ends lost 0 bases and 3 bases respectively, with 12 bases between them. Per germline, CDR1 SGHDT and CDR2 YYEEEE. CDR3 residues: CASSLVGEMYTEAFF. CDR3 DNA sequence: TGTGCCAGCAGCTTGGTGGGGGAAATGTACACTGAAGCTTTCTTT.

This clonotype was recorded many times. The gene calls are TRBV15 and TRBJ2-3, with 9 bases identical to TRBD2. Germline V gene sequence: CDR1 LNHNV, CDR2 YYDKDF (reference sequence). This CDR3 region has 18 residues. Germline trimming cut 0 bases from V and 4 bases from J; bases unmatched to any gene: 11. The CDR3 DNA sequence: TGTGCCACCAGCAGAGATGTGATAGCGGGGGTCGTAGCAGATACGCAGTATTTT. This sequence encodes CATSRDVIAGVVADTQYF. The variable domain in full, completed from reference TRBV15 and TRBJ2-3, reads DAMVIQNPRYQVTQFGKPVTLSCSQTLNHNVMYWYQQKSSQAPKLLFHYYDKDFNNEADTPDNFQSRRPNTSFCFLDIRSPGLGDTAMYLCATSRDVIAGVVADTQYFGPGTRLTVL.

This clonotype came up many times. The V gene is TRBV5-1, the J gene TRBJ2-7; D gene unclear. The CDR3 is 16 residues long. Germline assignment: CDR1 SGHRS and CDR2 YFSETQ. Trimming pared 4 bases from V and 1 base from J, leaving 18 bases between. CDR3 in amino acids: CASSPGLRAGSYEQYF. CDR3 sequence (DNA): TGCGCCAGCAGCCCGGGCTTAAGGGCAGGTTCCTACGAGCAGTACTTC.

This clonotype was observed many times. The chain has TRBV10-3 and TRBJ2-1; TRBD2 agrees at 10 bases. CDR1 is ENHRY and CDR2 is SYGVKD in the germline V gene. J was trimmed by 8 bases and V by 6 bases; bases with no gene match: 7. The length of the CDR3 is 14 residues. CDR3 in DNA: TGTGCCATCAGGGAGAGCGGGGGGGCACATGAGCAGTTCTTC. This encodes CAIRESGGAHEQFF.

This clonotype was counted at least ten times. This chain connects TRBV12-3 or TRBV12-4 to TRBJ1-1, with TRBD1 identical over 11 bases. The CDR3 is 14 residues long. V was pared by 6 bases and J by 10 bases, with 10 bases of the junction left unmatched. CDR3: CASSRDRGIGGAFF. In DNA form, the CDR3 reads TGTGCCAGCAGCCGGGACAGGGGGATCGGTGGAGCTTTCTTT.

Many counts were recorded for this clonotype. The chain is built from TRBV4-1 and TRBJ2-7; TRBD1 aligns across 7 bases. The V gene end was trimmed by 0 bases and the J gene end by 5 bases; junction bases not matched to a gene: 4. The CDR3 covers 14 residues. Germline values: CDR1 MGHRA, CDR2 YSYEKL. This CDR3 is CASSQEGQLNEQYF. CDR3 DNA sequence: TGCGCCAGCAGCCAAGAGGGACAGCTGAACGAGCAGTACTTC.

This clonotype was counted at least ten times. This chain uses TRBV7-2 with TRBJ1-1; 9 nucleotides agree with TRBD1. The CDR3 sequence is 16 residues long. CDR1 SGHTA and CDR2 FQGNSA come from the germline V gene. Trimming at V came to 2 bases and at J to 6 bases, leaving 10 bases not matched to a gene. DNA of the CDR3: TGTGCCAGCAGCTTATTCGTGACAGGGGGAGTGTCTGAAGCTTTCTTT. The encoded protein is CASSLFVTGGVSEAFF.

This clonotype has a count of ten or more. This chain uses TRBV6-5 with TRBJ1-6; the D is unclear. CDR1 is MNHEY and CDR2 is SVGAGI in the germline V gene. The CDR3 sequence is 21 residues long. V gave up 10 bases and J gave up 0 bases, with 31 bases separating them. In nucleotides, the CDR3 is TGTGCCACCCAGCGGGCAGGCCCCTCTCAGAGGGCTAGCTCCTATAATTCACCCCTCCACTTT. This encodes CATQRAGPSQRASSYNSPLHF.

This clonotype came up many times. The J gene is TRBJ1-3, the V gene TRBV18; D remains ambiguous. The CDR3 has 15 residues. Trimming took 1 base from V and 2 from J, leaving 9 bases between them. CDR1 and CDR2 from the germline V gene are KGHSH and LQKENI. The CDR3 spells CASSPRSGAGNTIYF. CDR3 nucleotides: TGTGCCAGCTCACCACGTTCCGGGGCTGGAAACACCATATATTTT.